The 19 T cell receptor beta chains below all came from one sample that was sequenced in a study of human T cells and chemical hapten exposure. TCRdb fed the RACE reads into MiXCR, producing one record per CDR3 protein. Altogether approximately 370,000 distinct CDR3 sequences are present, around 5.5% being singletons, with the ten largest covering about 7.7%. The time point denotes: pre-sensitization, week 0. The treatment here: therapeutic diphenylcyclopropenone sensitization with weekly scalp DPC. The sample consisted of whole blood, taken in connection with sensitization to the hapten diphenylcyclopropenone (DPC). Receptor source: a woman aged 18-35 years with alopecia areata. Some clones in this sample may be carry-over from other donors' samples.

This clonotype was observed a few times. This chain connects TRBV6-5 to TRBJ2-5; no definite D call. The V end lost 2 bases, the J end lost 4 bases, and 11 bases lay between the germline ends. This CDR3 is built from 14 residues. Germline CDR1 MNHEY, CDR2 SVGAGI. The DNA of the CDR3 is TGTGCCAGCAGTTACAGCGCAGGCCGAGAGACCCAGTACTTC. This encodes CASSYSAGRETQYF.

This clonotype was seen more than once but under ten times. The chain is built from TRBV7-6 and TRBJ1-6; 9 bases are shared with TRBD1. This CDR3 is 15 amino acids long. The V segment lost 4 bases and the J segment 10 bases; nucleotides outside the gene matches: 8. CDR1 is SGHVS and CDR2 is FNYEAQ in the germline V gene. The CDR3 loop is CASSSTGQGGSPLHF. Written as DNA, the CDR3 is TGTGCCAGCAGCTCTACGGGACAGGGAGGCTCACCCCTCCACTTT. The entire variable domain, with the rest obtained from reference TRBV7-6 and TRBJ1-6, is as follows: GAGVSQSPRYKVTKRGQDVALRCDPISGHVSLYWYRQALGQGPEFLTYFNYEAQQDKSGLPNDRFSAERPEGSISTLTIQRTEQRDSAMYRCASSSTGQGGSPLHFGNGTRLTVT.

This clonotype was seen ten or more times. The rearrangement links TRBV7-2 to TRBJ2-6; D may correspond to TRBD1 or TRBD2 (5 bases each). This CDR3 contains 18 residues. Trimming left V 5 bases short and J 3 bases short, with 20 bases between. Germline V gene sequence: CDR1 SGHTA, CDR2 FQGNSA. DNA for the CDR3: TGTGCCAGCAGCACGGGCCCAGGCAGGGCGGGTGGGGCCAACGTCCTGACTTTC. Translating gives CASSTGPGRAGGANVLTF.

V and J are TRBV9 and TRBJ1-6; TRBD1 matches 8 bases. With V trimmed by 3 bases and J by 7 bases, 6 bases remained unmatched. This CDR3 is built from 15 residues. The germline V gene has CDR1 SGDLS and CDR2 YYNGEE. Here the CDR3 reads CASSADRGQNSPLHF. Here the CDR3 DNA reads TGTGCCAGCAGCGCAGACAGGGGCCAAAATTCACCCCTCCACTTT.

This clonotype was seen ten or more times. The chain uses TRBV7-9 and TRBJ2-7, with D uncertain. CDR3 size: 12 residues. V dropped 3 bases and J dropped 2 bases, with 5 bases sitting between them. CDR1 SEHNR and CDR2 FQNEAQ come from the germline V gene (reference sequence). The CDR3 sequence is CASSLAPYEQYF. The CDR3 nucleotides are TGTGCCAGCAGCTTGGCCCCCTACGAGCAGTACTTC.

This clonotype has only a few counts. The genes are TRBV5-6 and TRBJ2-7; weak D call: TRBD1 (5 bases). The germline gives CDR1 SGHDT, CDR2 YYEEEE. V gave up 0 bases and J gave up 1 base, with 11 bases separating them. The CDR3 spans 15 residues. The CDR3: CASSLAPDISYEQYF. The CDR3, as DNA: TGTGCCAGCAGCTTGGCCCCGGACATTTCCTACGAGCAGTACTTC.

This clonotype was observed a few times. CDR3 amino acids: CASRSGQGDGYTF. The DNA of the CDR3 is TGCGCCAGCAGGTCGGGACAGGGGGACGGCTACACCTTC. The chain has TRBV10-2 and TRBJ1-2; 11 nucleotides agree with TRBD1. Germline CDR1 reads WSHSY; CDR2 reads SAAADI. The ends lost 6 bases at V and 8 bases at J; junction bases unmatched: 5. The CDR3 contains 13 residues.

J is TRBJ1-3 and V is TRBV12-3 or TRBV12-4; no clear D. The CDR3 totals 14 residues. The V end lost 2 bases, the J end lost 5 bases, and 10 bases lay between the germline ends. DNA for the CDR3: TGTGCCAGCAGTTTACAAGCGACCCGAAACACCATATATTTT. Residues: CASSLQATRNTIYF.

The table lists this clonotype with many counts. V gene TRBV6-2 or TRBV6-3 combines with J gene TRBJ1-2, with TRBD1 matching over 8 bases. The length of the CDR3 is 13 residues. CDR1 is MNHEY, CDR2 SVGEGT, per germline. Unmatched junction bases numbered 5, after V lost 4 bases and J lost 7 bases. The chain's CDR3 is CASSSDRGSGYTF. The CDR3 DNA reads as TGTGCCAGCAGTTCCGACAGGGGAAGTGGCTACACCTTC.

This clonotype was recorded a few times. The genes are TRBV7-2 and TRBJ1-3; unclear D gene. In germline, CDR1 is SGHTA, CDR2 FQGNSA. V dropped 3 bases and J dropped 2 bases, with 14 bases sitting between them. This CDR3 spans 16 amino acids. CDR3 region: CASSFLGTYTGNTIYF. The CDR3 DNA is TGTGCCAGCAGCTTCTTGGGCACTTATACTGGAAACACCATATATTTT.

This clonotype was picked up a small number of times. The chain uses TRBV9 and TRBJ1-1; D is perhaps TRBD1 (5 bases). The V and J ends lost 3 bases and 4 bases respectively, with 13 bases between them. Per germline, CDR1 SGDLS and CDR2 YYNGEE. The CDR3 length is 14 residues. For the CDR3, the DNA is TGTGCCAGCAGCGCGAACCGGGACTTCACTGAAGCTTTCTTT. Protein product: CASSANRDFTEAFF.

The sample holds many counts of this clonotype. The gene calls are TRBV10-3 and TRBJ2-5; D is ambiguous. The CDR3 loop spans 15 amino acids. Between the trimmed V and J ends, which lost 6 bases and 7 bases, there was a span of 21 bases. CDR1 is ENHRY and CDR2 is SYGVKD in the germline V gene. CDR3 amino acids: CAISAIPMGGPTQYF. The CDR3 nucleotides read TGTGCCATCAGCGCGATACCAATGGGCGGCCCGACCCAGTACTTC.

As concerns this clonotype: A much bigger clone sits one base away, suggesting this may be a read error. The CDR3 DNA reads TGCAGCGTGGTCGGGACAGGGGTCACCTACACCTTC. It specifies CSVVGTGVTYTF. The chain uses TRBV29-1 and TRBJ1-2, with TRBD1 matching over 10 bases. In germline, CDR1 is SQVTM, CDR2 ANQGSEA. The CDR3 sequence is 12 residues long. Trimming cost V 6 bases and J 10 bases; bases outside gene matches: 8.

This chain joins TRBV13 and TRBJ2-7, with TRBD2 as a possible D gene (5 bases). The CDR3 has 13 amino acids. With 5 bases removed from V and 0 bases from J, the gap between germline ends came to 8 bases. Germline assignment: CDR1 PRHDT and CDR2 FYEKMQ (reference sequence). The DNA for the CDR3 is TGTGCCAGCAGCATCGGGAACTCCTACGAGCAGTACTTC. It codes for CASSIGNSYEQYF.

This clonotype was picked up many times. The chain combines TRBV24-1 with TRBJ1-1, with TRBD1 matching over 8 bases. V gave up 4 bases and J gave up 12 bases; unmatched junction bases: 9. The CDR3 covers 13 residues. Germline CDR1 reads KGHDR; CDR2 reads SFDVKD. The CDR3 here is CATSESGGTETFF. The CDR3 DNA reads TGTGCCACCAGTGAGTCAGGGGGCACGGAAACTTTCTTT.

V gene TRBV6-1 combines with J gene TRBJ2-4; 14 bases are shared with TRBD2. Germline loops: CDR1 MNHNS, CDR2 SASEGT. The CDR3 runs 19 residues. Trimming cost V 5 bases and J 3 bases; bases outside gene matches: 12. The CDR3 coding sequence is TGTGCCAGCAGTATACACCCGACTAGCGGGGGGGCCGGCAAAAACATTCAGTACTTC. Its translation: CASSIHPTSGGAGKNIQYF.

This clonotype was detected ten times or more. CDR3 protein: CASSLTGSTDTQYF. CDR3 coding DNA: TGTGCCAGCAGCTTAACCGGCAGTACAGATACGCAGTATTTT. The chain joins TRBV7-2 to TRBJ2-3; no definite D call. Germline V gives CDR1 SGHTA, CDR2 FQGNSA. Trimming took 2 bases from V and 3 from J, leaving 9 bases between them. The CDR3 totals 14 residues.

This clonotype was seen a handful of times. The genes are TRBV4-3 and TRBJ1-4; 7 nucleotides match TRBD1. This CDR3 spans 16 amino acids. Trimming at V came to 0 bases and at J to 7 bases, leaving 8 bases not matched to a gene. CDR1 is LGHNA, CDR2 YSLEER, per germline. The CDR3 loop is CASSQEETGAVEKLFF. The CDR3 DNA is TGCGCCAGCAGCCAAGAAGAAACAGGGGCGGTTGAAAAACTGTTTTTT.

The CDR3, as DNA: TGTGCCAGCAGTGGTAACAGCGATCAGCCCCAGCATTTT. Its protein is CASSGNSDQPQHF. The V call is TRBV6-1, the J call TRBJ1-5; D not certain. V lost 4 bases and J lost 5, with 9 bases in between. The CDR3 has 13 amino acids. Germline values: CDR1 MNHNS, CDR2 SASEGT.